This TCR beta chain was found in a study of T cells in Graves' hyperthyroidism and ophthalmopathy. It was RNA transcripts that yielded the amplified TCR beta CDR3 regions. HTBI primers were used for first-round RT-PCR of the TCR CDR3. Via MiXCR, TCRdb re-called the multiplex PCR reads, giving one row per CDR3 protein. Counted here are fewer than 850,000 distinct CDR3 sequences, 17% occurring once; the ten biggest clones make up roughly a sixth. Specimen: blood. This TCR came from a man aged 50-59 years with Graves' hyperthyroidism.

In nucleotides, the CDR3 is TGCAGTGCGAGTAGGGTGAGCAATCAGCCCCAGCATTTT. Translation: CSASRVSNQPQHF. The chain is built from TRBV20-1 and TRBJ1-5; D gene uncertain. V gave up 6 bases and J gave up 1 base, with 10 bases separating them. Germline V gene sequence: CDR1 DFQATT, CDR2 SNEGSKA (reference sequence). CDR3 length: 13 residues.